What follows are 20 T cell receptor beta chains derived from one specimen sequenced in a study of long-term antiretroviral therapy in people with HIV. The authors ran the immunoSEQ assay, v3.0, at survey level. TCRdb's copy holds only in-frame clones and misses some; the assay was immunoSEQ multiplex PCR. The sample contains 15,000 or so clones, roughly three quarters of which appear only once. The specimen comprised unsorted PBMCs, sampled 0.5 years before starting antiretroviral therapy. The source is a woman in her thirties or forties with HIV.

CDR3 region: CATAVRDSYGYTF. CDR3 nucleotides: TGTGCCACCGCCGTCCGGGACAGCTATGGCTACACCTTC. This chain uses TRBV7-9 with TRBJ1-2, with 7 nucleotides matching TRBD1. The length of the CDR3 is 13 residues. Germline V CDR1 and CDR2: SEHNR, FQNEAQ (reference sequence). V gave up 10 bases and J gave up 4 bases; unmatched junction bases: 9.

The gene calls are TRBV15 and TRBJ1-5, with D unclear. The CDR3 covers 12 residues. V was pared by 3 bases and J by 3 bases, with 3 bases between. Per germline, CDR1 LNHNV and CDR2 YYDKDF (reference sequence). The CDR3 region has the DNA TGTGCCACCAGCAGGTACAATCAGCCCCAGCATTTT. Translating it yields CATSRYNQPQHF.

This clone was observed a few times. The chain recombines TRBV5-1 with TRBJ1-2; D possibly corresponds to TRBD1 (6 bases). Trimming took 5 bases from V and 0 from J, leaving 17 bases between them. The CDR3 is 16 residues long. CDR1 and CDR2 from the germline V gene are SGHRS and YFSETQ. The CDR3: CASRPSPRDTNYGYTF. The CDR3 DNA sequence: TGCGCCAGCAGGCCGTCTCCCCGGGACACTAACTATGGCTACACCTTC. Full variable domain (missing parts from reference TRBV5-1 and TRBJ1-2): KAGVTQTPRYLIKTRGQQVTLSCSPISGHRSVSWYQQTPGQGLQFLFEYFSETQRNKGNFPGRFSGRQFSNSRSEMNVSTLELGDSALYLCASRPSPRDTNYGYTFGSGTRLTVV.

The chain is built from TRBV10-1 and TRBJ1-5; D might be TRBD1 (5 bases). The V end lost 3 bases, the J end lost 1 base, and 7 bases lay between the germline ends. CDR1 and CDR2 from the germline V gene are WNHNN and SYGVQD (reference sequence). The CDR3 is made up of 14 amino acids. The CDR3, as DNA: TGCGCCAGCAGTGATGGGGGAAGCAATCAGCCCCAGCATTTT. This encodes CASSDGGSNQPQHF.

This chain joins TRBV11-3 and TRBJ2-7; possible D gene TRBD1, 6 bases. The V end lost 0 bases, the J end lost 3 bases, and 15 bases lay between the germline ends. The CDR3 totals 16 residues. CDR1 and CDR2 (germline): SGHNT, YENEEA. DNA of the CDR3: TGTGCCAGCAGCTTAGAAGGGGGAAACAGGGTCTACGAGCAGTACTTC. Residues: CASSLEGGNRVYEQYF.

The rearrangement uses TRBV5-1 and TRBJ2-1; weak D call: TRBD1 (6 bases). This CDR3 has 15 residues. Germline assignment: CDR1 SGHRS and CDR2 YFSETQ. V gave up 3 bases and J gave up 3 bases, with 13 bases separating them. The CDR3 protein is CASSSWDTNYNEQFF. The CDR3 coding sequence is TGCGCCAGCAGCTCATGGGACACGAACTACAATGAGCAGTTCTTC.

The sample holds a few counts of this clone. The chain employs TRBV6-5 and TRBJ1-1; D perhaps matches TRBD1 (5 bases). Trimming left V 1 base short and J 3 bases short, with 9 bases between. Germline lookup yields CDR1 MNHEY and CDR2 SVGAGI. The CDR3 length is 14 residues. CDR3 amino acids: CASSYWGTDTEAFF. The CDR3 DNA reads TGTGCCAGCAGTTACTGGGGGACTGACACTGAAGCTTTCTTT.

The V call is TRBV15, the J call TRBJ1-1; D call uncertain. CDR3 length: 15 residues. V was pared by 0 bases and J by 0 bases, with 8 bases between. Germline assignment: CDR1 LNHNV and CDR2 YYDKDF (reference sequence). CDR3 DNA: TGTGCCACCAGCAGAGATTGGGGATTGAACACTGAAGCTTTCTTT. It encodes CATSRDWGLNTEAFF.

The rearrangement uses TRBV5-6 and TRBJ1-1; tentatively, D is TRBD1 (6 bases). The CDR3 is 17 residues long. Germline V gives CDR1 SGHDT, CDR2 YYEEEE. Trimming cost V 1 base and J 2 bases, with 18 bases left between them. As DNA, the CDR3 is TGTGCCAGCAGCTTGAAGCCAGGGGCAGTCAAAAACACTGAAGCTTTCTTT. Amino acids: CASSLKPGAVKNTEAFF.

This chain links TRBV30 with TRBJ1-1; D is ambiguous. CDR1 and CDR2 (germline): GTSNPN, SVGIG (reference sequence). This CDR3 is built from 15 residues. Trimming removed 0 bases at V and 2 bases at J, with 13 bases between. CDR3: CAWSVLAASNTEAFF. CDR3 coding DNA: TGTGCCTGGAGTGTACTGGCAGCTTCCAACACTGAAGCTTTCTTT.

This clone showed up just once. This chain connects TRBV15 to TRBJ2-1, with 11 bases that match TRBD2. V gave up 2 bases and J gave up 6 bases; unmatched junction bases: 6. The CDR3 runs to 16 residues. The V gene's germline CDR1 is LNHNV and CDR2 YYDKDF (reference sequence). The CDR3 DNA reads TGTGCCACCAGCAGATTACTAGCGGGAGACCTCAATGAGCAGTTCTTC. This translates into CATSRLLAGDLNEQFF. The full variable domain, its missing parts supplied by reference TRBV15 and TRBJ2-1, is DAMVIQNPRYQVTQFGKPVTLSCSQTLNHNVMYWYQQKSSQAPKLLFHYYDKDFNNEADTPDNFQSRRPNTSFCFLDIRSPGLGDTAMYLCATSRLLAGDLNEQFFGPGTRLTVL.

This clone was detected only a few times. This sequence joins TRBV9 and TRBJ1-4, with D possibly matching TRBD1 (6 bases). V shed 3 bases and J shed 3 bases, with 9 bases lying between them. Looked up from germline, CDR1 is SGDLS and CDR2 is YYNGEE. There are 14 residues in the CDR3. CDR3 in amino acids: CASSGQDSNEKLFF. The CDR3 nucleotides read TGTGCCAGCAGCGGACAGGACTCTAATGAAAAACTGTTTTTT.

This chain uses TRBV19 with TRBJ2-7; the D gene is possibly TRBD2 (5 bases). Per the germline V gene, CDR1 is LNHDA and CDR2 is SQIVND (reference sequence). V lost 4 bases, J lost 4 bases, and 23 bases lay in between. There are 17 residues in the CDR3. The CDR3 nucleotides read TGTGCCAGTAGTACCCTACCCGGTGAGGGAAGGAGGTACGAGCAGTACTTC. Its protein product is CASSTLPGEGRRYEQYF. The entire variable domain, with the rest obtained from reference TRBV19 and TRBJ2-7, is as follows: DGGITQSPKYLFRKEGQNVTLSCEQNLNHDAMYWYRQDPGQGLRLIYYSQIVNDFQKGDIAEGYSVSREKKESFPLTVTSAQKNPTAFYLCASSTLPGEGRRYEQYFGPGTRLTVT.

The genes are TRBV10-3 and TRBJ2-3, with 8 bases matching TRBD2. Germline values: CDR1 ENHRY, CDR2 SYGVKD. The V gene end was trimmed by 7 bases and the J gene end by 4 bases; junction bases not matched to a gene: 4. The CDR3 is 13 amino acids. CDR3 sequence: CAINQREPDTQYF. The CDR3 DNA follows: TGTGCCATCAACCAGCGGGAGCCAGATACGCAGTATTTT.

Remarks on this clone: Distinct nucleotide sequences in the sample also encode this CDR3. The V call is TRBV5-4, the J call TRBJ1-1; D possibly corresponds to TRBD1 (5 bases). The CDR3 has 14 amino acids. The germline V gene has CDR1 SGHNT and CDR2 YYREEE (reference sequence). Deletions cut 0 bases from V and 5 bases from J, with 11 bases between. This CDR3 reads CASSLEQGGTEAFF. DNA of the CDR3: TGTGCCAGCAGCTTGGAGCAGGGAGGAACTGAAGCTTTCTTT.

The V gene is TRBV5-1, the J gene TRBJ2-5, with TRBD2 matching over 14 bases. The CDR3 contains 17 residues. V was pared by 3 bases and J by 4 bases, with 8 bases of the junction left unmatched. CDR1 is SGHRS, CDR2 YFSETQ, per germline. This chain's CDR3 is CASSSTSGGAKGETQYF. In DNA, the CDR3 is TGCGCCAGCAGCTCGACTAGCGGGGGGGCGAAAGGAGAGACCCAGTACTTC.

V usage is TRBV6-5 and J usage is TRBJ1-1, with unresolved D. Germline V gives CDR1 MNHEY, CDR2 SVGAGI. V gave up 0 bases and J gave up 1 base, with 12 bases separating them. The CDR3 sequence is 16 residues long. This chain's CDR3 is CASSYSSGQRNTEAFF. CDR3 DNA sequence: TGTGCCAGCAGTTACTCGAGCGGCCAGCGGAACACTGAAGCTTTCTTT.

The V call is TRBV19, the J call TRBJ2-3; D is perhaps TRBD1 (5 bases). The germline gives CDR1 LNHDA, CDR2 SQIVND (reference sequence). With 5 bases removed from V and 6 bases from J, the gap between germline ends came to 18 bases. The CDR3 has 15 residues. The CDR3 nucleotides are TGTGCCAGTAGTCAAACGGGCCTCTCAGGGGATACGCAGTATTTT. As protein: CASSQTGLSGDTQYF.

The chain joins TRBV27 to TRBJ1-5; D not certain. Germline V gene data show CDR1 as MNHEY and CDR2 as SMNVEV (reference sequence). The CDR3 totals 13 residues. Trimming pared 4 bases from V and 1 base from J, leaving 5 bases between. The CDR3: CASSSASNQPQHF. CDR3 DNA: TGTGCCAGCAGTTCAGCCAGCAATCAGCCCCAGCATTTT.

The CDR3 spells CASSVALGGELFF. CDR3 nucleotides: TGTGCCAGCAGCGTAGCTCTAGGCGGGGAGCTGTTTTTT. The chain uses TRBV9 and TRBJ2-2; no clear D gene. There are 13 residues in the CDR3. CDR1 and CDR2 (germline): SGDLS, YYNGEE. Trimming took 0 bases from V and 7 from J, leaving 7 bases between them.